The next 16 T cell receptor beta chains were all read from a single sample in a study of cytomegalovirus exposure and HLA in healthy donors. Assay: immunoSEQ multiplex PCR; the TCRdb copy retains only in-frame clones and omits some. Among 35,000 to 40,000 clones listed, approximately 92% were seen once. Sequences were obtained from PBMCs. All receptors derive from a man in his late teens or twenties in good health and CMV-seronegative.

The chain combines TRBV9 with TRBJ2-2; TRBD1 is a possible D gene (5 bases). Germline CDR1 and CDR2: SGDLS and YYNGEE. V was shortened by 0 bases and J by 4 bases, with 13 bases between the two germline ends. The CDR3 runs 16 residues. CDR3 residues: CASSVVGERGTGELFF. DNA of the CDR3: TGTGCCAGCAGCGTAGTAGGGGAACGAGGCACCGGGGAGCTGTTTTTT.

This chain links TRBV10-3 with TRBJ2-7; TRBD2 aligns across 9 bases. The CDR3 has 13 amino acids. V lost 6 bases and J lost 3; bases outside the gene matches: 3. Germline V gene data show CDR1 as ENHRY and CDR2 as SYGVKD. In nucleotides, the CDR3 is TGTGCCATCAGGGGGACTAGCAGCTACGAGCAGTACTTC. The encoded protein is CAIRGTSSYEQYF.

The rearrangement joins TRBV9 to TRBJ2-3; 14 nucleotides align to TRBD2. V shed 3 bases and J 5 bases; nucleotides not matched to a gene: 2. Germline loops: CDR1 SGDLS, CDR2 YYNGEE. The CDR3 length is 15 residues. The CDR3: CASSAGLAGGDTQYF. The CDR3 nucleotides read TGTGCCAGCAGCGCTGGACTAGCGGGGGGAGATACGCAGTATTTT.

This rearrangement joins TRBV2 to TRBJ1-2, with a possible D match to TRBD1 (5 bases). Germline CDR1 SNHLY, CDR2 FYNNEI. The CDR3 has 14 amino acids. Between the trimmed V and J ends, which lost 0 bases and 6 bases, there was a span of 11 bases. This CDR3 is CASSEAVRGDGYTF. As DNA, the CDR3 is TGTGCCAGCAGTGAAGCCGTGCGGGGGGATGGCTACACCTTC.

The rearrangement joins TRBV4-1 to TRBJ2-5, with 16 nucleotides matching TRBD2. This CDR3 comprises 15 residues. Germline values: CDR1 MGHRA, CDR2 YSYEKL. With V trimmed by 5 bases and J by 5 bases, 2 bases remained unmatched. DNA of the CDR3: TGCGCCAGCAGCGGGACTAGCGGGAGGGCGGAGACCCAGTACTTC. Translation gives CASSGTSGRAETQYF.

V is TRBV11-3 and J is TRBJ2-3, with 8 nucleotides matching TRBD1. CDR3 length: 17 residues. Per germline, CDR1 SGHNT and CDR2 YENEEA. V was clipped by 5 bases and J by 0 bases; unmatched bases: 10. CDR3 bases: TGTGCCAGCAGCCAGCGGCAGACAGGGGCTAGCACAGATACGCAGTATTTT. This sequence encodes CASSQRQTGASTDTQYF.

The chain combines TRBV19 with TRBJ1-2; D possibly corresponds to TRBD1 (6 bases). V gave up 6 bases and J gave up 2 bases, with 10 bases separating them. CDR3 length: 13 amino acids. In germline, CDR1 is LNHDA, CDR2 SQIVND (reference sequence). This CDR3 reads CASSPGQNYGYTF. The CDR3 coding sequence is TGTGCCAGTAGCCCAGGACAGAACTATGGCTACACCTTC.

The CDR3 DNA is TGTGCCTGGAGTGTACTAAGCGGGAGAGGCTATGAGCAGTTCTTC. This gives the protein CAWSVLSGRGYEQFF. The genes are TRBV30 and TRBJ2-1; 8 bases map to TRBD2. After removal of 0 bases from V and 8 bases from J, the junction contained 9 bases not matched to a gene. The CDR3 spans 15 residues. Germline assignment: CDR1 GTSNPN and CDR2 SVGIG (reference sequence).

V and J are TRBV28 and TRBJ1-5; 9 positions agree with TRBD1. V dropped 2 bases and J dropped 6; count of bases not matched to a gene: 5. Germline V lookup: CDR1 MDHEN, CDR2 SYDVKM. This CDR3 comprises 15 residues. Written as DNA, the CDR3 is TGTGCCAGCAGTTTACCAAACAGGGGGCGTCAGCCCCAGCATTTT. It encodes CASSLPNRGRQPQHF.

The V gene is TRBV7-9, the J gene TRBJ2-1; 8 bases align to TRBD1. This CDR3 contains 15 residues. V lost 5 bases, J lost 0 bases, and 3 bases stayed unmatched. CDR1 and CDR2 (germline): SEHNR, FQNEAQ (reference sequence). The CDR3 here is CASSPTGVSYNEQFF. Here the CDR3 DNA reads TGTGCCAGCAGCCCGACAGGGGTCTCCTACAATGAGCAGTTCTTC.

The gene calls are TRBV11-3 and TRBJ2-2, with D possibly matching TRBD1 (6 bases). V lost 5 bases and J lost 3, with 16 bases in between. The CDR3 consists of 16 residues. Germline CDR1 reads SGHNT; CDR2 reads YENEEA. CDR3 coding DNA: TGTGCCAGCAGCGGCAGCGCAGGGGCGGACACCGGGGAGCTGTTTTTT. It specifies CASSGSAGADTGELFF.

The chain recombines TRBV25-1 with TRBJ1-4; D is possibly TRBD1 (5 bases). This CDR3 comprises 15 residues. Germline V gene sequence: CDR1 MGHDK, CDR2 SYGVNS. V was trimmed by 2 bases and J by 3 bases, leaving 10 bases between them. CDR3 coding DNA: TGTGCCAGCAGTGAAGGGGGGAGGGCTAATGAAAAACTGTTTTTT. Protein: CASSEGGRANEKLFF.

The J gene is TRBJ1-2, the V gene TRBV27, with 9 positions matching TRBD1. Germline V gives CDR1 MNHEY, CDR2 SMNVEV (reference sequence). The CDR3 covers 14 residues. Trimming at V came to 5 bases and at J to 4 bases, leaving 5 bases not matched to a gene. CDR3 bases: TGTGCCAGCAGTAGACAGGGGGTTGGCTATGGCTACACCTTC. Translation gives CASSRQGVGYGYTF.

The gene calls are TRBV7-7 and TRBJ2-3; TRBD2 matches 7 bases. This CDR3 comprises 14 residues. Germline V gene data show CDR1 as SSHAT and CDR2 as FNYEAQ (reference sequence). The CDR3 protein is CASSPRLADDTQYF. Written as DNA, the CDR3 is TGTGCTAGCTCCCCTAGGCTAGCGGACGATACGCAGTATTTT. Complete variable domain (other parts from reference TRBV7-7 and TRBJ2-3): GAGVSQSPRYKVTKRGQDVTLRCDPISSHATLYWYQQALGQGPEFLTYFNYEAQPDKSGLPSDRFSAERPEGSISTLTIQRTEQRDSAMYRCASSPRLADDTQYFGPGTRLTVL.

The chain combines TRBV5-1 with TRBJ1-1, with 10 nucleotides matching TRBD1. The CDR3 loop spans 14 amino acids. Germline V lookup: CDR1 SGHRS, CDR2 YFSETQ. Losses at the gene ends were 7 bases for V and 5 bases for J; bases not matched to a gene: 8. Here the CDR3 reads CASDQTGQGTEAFF. The CDR3 DNA follows: TGCGCCAGCGATCAAACGGGACAGGGGACTGAAGCTTTCTTT.

The rearrangement uses TRBV7-9 and TRBJ2-7, with D possibly TRBD1 on 5 matching bases. CDR3 length: 13 residues. The V gene's germline CDR1 is SEHNR and CDR2 FQNEAQ (reference sequence). Deletions cut 5 bases from V and 4 bases from J, with 12 bases between. Here the CDR3 reads CASSRLDTYEQYF. The CDR3 region has the DNA TGTGCCAGCAGCCGGTTGGACACTTACGAGCAGTACTTC.